This entry features one TCR beta chain sequence. The CDR3 has 15 residues. Per the germline V gene, CDR1 is ENHRY and CDR2 is SYGVKD. V shed 3 bases and J 5 bases; nucleotides not matched to a gene: 7. Using its own MiXCR run on the RT-PCR reads, TCRdb lists one record per CDR3 protein. The sample yields just under 550,000 distinct CDR3 sequences, approximately 20% seen once. The data stem from a study of response to subunit inactivated influenza vaccine. The same sample was also used in a study of T cells expressing NK-cell markers. Per that paper: TCR beta libraries carry UMIs added by 5'RACE template switching. In a few donors, these clonotypes also led the CD3+CD56-NKG2C+ fraction.

The clonotype comes from a middle-aged man who received an inactivated influenza vaccine. Specimen: CD4+ T cells sorted from PBMCs, collected approximately 12 days after vaccination. The rearrangement uses TRBV10-3 and TRBJ2-1, with 7 bases identical to TRBD1. The CDR3: CAISEDRALNNEQFF. The CDR3 nucleotides read TGTGCCATCAGTGAAGACAGGGCTTTGAACAATGAGCAGTTCTTC.